Below are 5 T cell receptor beta chains sequenced from a single sample in a study of identical twins (dated by TCRdb to 2015 to 2016). The library was prepared using 5' RACE. The instrument given in TCRdb is Illumina HiSeq 2000. TCRdb passed the public sequencing reads through fastp at Q25 and MiXCR, retaining productive beta sequences. Rows with one shared CDR3 protein collapse into an entry with the most common genes and DNA. The sample table contains 500,000 to 650,000 distinct CDR3 sequences; only one count was recorded for 20% to 25% of them. The biggest ten clones account for approximately 0.49% of the sample. Separately, the same data were catalogued under a study of yellow fever vaccine responses in identical twins.

The sequencing sample was made of CD4+ T cells sorted from blood. The source is a woman aged 18-29 years in good health.

The J gene is TRBJ1-6, the V gene TRBV2, with D tentatively TRBD1 (5 bases). Per germline, CDR1 SNHLY and CDR2 FYNNEI. The ends were cut back, 4 bases at V and 4 bases at J, with 11 bases in the middle. This CDR3 has 15 residues. Here the CDR3 DNA reads TGTGCCAGCAGTGGGGGACCGAATTATAATTCACCCCTCCACTTT. Amino acids: CASSGGPNYNSPLHF.

The J gene is TRBJ2-7, the V gene TRBV15; a weak D match, TRBD2 (5 bases). Germline V gives CDR1 LNHNV, CDR2 YYDKDF (reference sequence). Trimming took off 5 bases at V and 6 bases at J, with 11 bases between the two ends. The CDR3 contains 12 residues. The CDR3 loop reads CATSRGSREQYF. In DNA, the CDR3 is TGTGCCACCAGCCGGGGTAGCCGCGAGCAGTACTTC.

The J gene is TRBJ2-1, the V gene TRBV10-2; no clear D gene. The V end lost 0 bases, the J end lost 12 bases, and 3 bases lay between the germline ends. Germline CDR1 and CDR2: WSHSY and SAAADI. The CDR3 consists of 10 residues. CDR3 region: CASSESVQFF. The CDR3 DNA is TGCGCCAGCAGTGAGTCGGTGCAGTTCTTC.

This clonotype came up a few times. The gene calls are TRBV10-3 and TRBJ2-1; the D call may be TRBD1 or TRBD2 (7 bases each). Germline V gene lookup returns CDR1 ENHRY and CDR2 SYGVKD. V lost 10 bases to trimming and J lost 0 bases, with 19 bases between them. CDR3 length: 16 residues. Here the CDR3 DNA reads TGTGCCACCATACCACAGGGGAGGGGCTCCTACAATGAGCAGTTCTTC. Translated, it gives CATIPQGRGSYNEQFF.

V gene TRBV29-1 combines with J gene TRBJ2-5, with a possible D match to TRBD1 (6 bases). The CDR3 sequence is 13 residues long. V gave up 8 bases and J gave up 5 bases, with 18 bases separating them. CDR1 is SQVTM and CDR2 is ANQGSEA in the germline V gene. CDR3 bases: TGCAGCACCCTGATGTGGCAGGGGGAGACCCAGTACTTC. Encoded protein: CSTLMWQGETQYF.